This T cell receptor beta chain was sequenced for a study of beta chain features in type 1 diabetes. Findings and caveats of the study: Possible PCR preference for shorter templates applied equally to patients and controls. The naive, central memory and Treg TCRB repertoires looked more alike in patients than they did in healthy donors.

Expressed TCRB transcripts got sequenced, as all isolated RNA was reverse transcribed. The data were produced by immunoSEQ multiplex PCR, yet TCRdb's version contains in-frame clones alone and is incomplete. The sample has some 360,000 clones; 15% to 20% are singletons. This CDR3 has 11 residues. Germline V CDR1 and CDR2: MGHRA, YSYEKL. V gave up 1 base and J gave up 7 bases, with 4 bases separating them. To note about this clone: The antigen is unknown. The same CDR3 also results from other DNA sequences found in this sample.

The single heparinised draw taken from each donor contained roughly 110 mL of blood on average. CD4+ naive, central memory, regulatory and stem cell-like memory subsets were isolated by sorting on CD45RO/CCR7/CD25/CD127/CD95/CD27. V and J are TRBV4-1 and TRBJ1-2; no reliable D call. The TCR comes from a woman aged 18 to 35 in good health. The sample was naive CD4+ T cells from blood. The CDR3, as DNA: TGCGCCAGCAGCCAAGGGGCTGGCTACACCTTC. Protein product: CASSQGAGYTF.